This TCR beta chain was profiled in a study of blood T cells in healthy people across ages. The CDR3 spans 13 residues. Trimming removed 0 bases at V and 5 bases at J, with 5 bases between. Germline values: CDR1 ENHRY, CDR2 SYGVKD. Next came a second PCR, run for about 6 to 12 cycles, which used a sample-barcoded 5' primer along with a J-beta primer mix. Unique molecular identifiers of 12 random nucleotides labeled each cDNA. TCRdb redid the calling of the 5' RACE reads with MiXCR, one entry per CDR3 protein. The sample consists of about a million distinct CDR3 sequences, around 46% of them appearing once. Whole-study results and caveats: Diversity estimates from one million T cells were considered underestimates.

The table lists this clonotype with a few counts. Its antigen is currently unknown. Sequenced sample: blood. The gene calls are TRBV10-3 and TRBJ2-1; D gene unclear. This receptor was identified in a man under 40 in good health. The CDR3 loop reads CAISESGNNEQFF. DNA of the CDR3: TGTGCCATCAGTGAGTCAGGAAACAATGAGCAGTTCTTC.